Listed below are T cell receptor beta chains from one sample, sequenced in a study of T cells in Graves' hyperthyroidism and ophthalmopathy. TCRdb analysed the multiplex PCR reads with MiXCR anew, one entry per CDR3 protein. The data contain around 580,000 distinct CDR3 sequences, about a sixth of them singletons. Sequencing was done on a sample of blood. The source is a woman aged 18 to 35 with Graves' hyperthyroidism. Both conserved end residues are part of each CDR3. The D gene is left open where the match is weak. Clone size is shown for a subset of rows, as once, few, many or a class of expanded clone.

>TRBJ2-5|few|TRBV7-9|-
CASSLFQGNEKETQYF
TGTGCCAGCAGCTTATTTCAGGGGAACGAAAAAGAGACCCAGTACTTC
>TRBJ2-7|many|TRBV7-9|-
CASSYSLVSEQYF
TGTGCCAGCAGCTACTCACTCGTTTCCGAGCAGTACTTC
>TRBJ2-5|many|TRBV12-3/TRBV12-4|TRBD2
CASSSQGLAAQGRETQYF
TGTGCCAGCAGTTCCCAGGGACTAGCGGCACAGGGGAGGGAGACCCAGTACTTC
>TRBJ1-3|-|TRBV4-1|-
CASSQGETGNTIYF
TGCGCCAGCAGCCAAGGAGAGACTGGAAACACCATATATTTT
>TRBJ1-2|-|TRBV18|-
CASSPTGISYGYTF
TGTGCCAGCTCACCAACGGGGATCAGCTATGGCTACACCTTC
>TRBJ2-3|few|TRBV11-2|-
CASRRQGGGSSTDTQYF
TGTGCCAGCCGACGCCAGGGGGGCGGATCTAGCACAGATACGCAGTATTTT
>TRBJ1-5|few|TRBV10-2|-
CASSEHEGTQHF
TGCGCCAGCAGTGAGCACGAGGGGACCCAGCATTTT
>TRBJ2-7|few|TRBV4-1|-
CASSQGPGSYYEQYF
TGCGCCAGCAGCCAAGGGCCGGGTTCATACTACGAGCAGTACTTC
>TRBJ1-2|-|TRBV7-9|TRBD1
CASSSNQDRTGYTF
TGTGCCAGCAGCTCCAACCAGGACAGGACTGGCTACACCTTC
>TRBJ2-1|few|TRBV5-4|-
CASSSEQGFSKNEQFF
TGTGCCAGCAGTTCAGAACAGGGATTCAGTAAGAATGAGCAGTTCTTC
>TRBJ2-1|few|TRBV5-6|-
CASSPRGGRRFF
TGTGCCAGCAGCCCTAGGGGGGGCCGGCGGTTCTTC
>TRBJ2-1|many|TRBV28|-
CASSLWGKLYNNEQFF
TGTGCCAGCAGTTTATGGGGGAAGCTCTACAACAATGAGCAGTTCTTC
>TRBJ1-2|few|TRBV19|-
CASSMGSSGTRGYTF
TGTGCCAGTAGTATGGGTTCTTCGGGGACACGCGGCTACACCTTC
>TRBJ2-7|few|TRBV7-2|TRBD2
CASSPSTSGLWEQYF
TGTGCCAGCAGCCCTTCGACTAGCGGGCTGTGGGAGCAGTACTTC
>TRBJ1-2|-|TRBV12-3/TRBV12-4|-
CASSSSGQSGGYTF
TGTGCCAGCAGTTCCTCCGGACAGTCGGGTGGCTACACCTTC
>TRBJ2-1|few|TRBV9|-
CASKGLGHNEQFF
TGTGCCAGCAAGGGTCTTGGCCACAATGAGCAGTTCTTC
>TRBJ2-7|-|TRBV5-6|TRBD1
CASSLNRGSGYEQYF
TGTGCCAGCAGCTTAAACAGGGGTTCGGGCTACGAGCAGTACTTC
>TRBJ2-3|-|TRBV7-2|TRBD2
CASSLDFRGSGGAGVATDTQYF
TGTGCCAGCAGCTTAGATTTCAGGGGTAGCGGGGGGGCCGGAGTGGCCACAGATACGCAGTATTTT
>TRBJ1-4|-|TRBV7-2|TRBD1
CASSPRDRGEKLVF
TGTGCCAGCAGCCCCAGGGACAGGGGTGAAAAACTGGTTTTT
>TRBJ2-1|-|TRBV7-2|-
CASSSKFPQIPGHNEQFF
TGTGCCAGCAGCTCTAAGTTTCCCCAGATACCTGGACACAATGAGCAGTTCTTC
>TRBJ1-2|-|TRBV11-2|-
CASSPNPRGRLNYGYTF
TGTGCCAGCAGCCCAAACCCCCGGGGCCGACTCAACTATGGCTACACCTTC
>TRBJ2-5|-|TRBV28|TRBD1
CASSPPDRGALGETQYF
TGTGCCAGCAGTCCACCGGACAGGGGGGCTTTGGGAGAGACCCAGTACTTC
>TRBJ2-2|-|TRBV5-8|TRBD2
CASSSAGLPNTGELFF
TGTGCCAGCAGCTCAGCGGGACTGCCCAACACCGGGGAGCTGTTTTTT
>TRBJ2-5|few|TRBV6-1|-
CASTSSGSQYF
TGTGCCAGCACCTCCTCTGGCTCCCAGTACTTC
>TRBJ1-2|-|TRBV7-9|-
CASWMWGSDYGYTF
TGTGCCAGCTGGATGTGGGGATCAGACTATGGCTACACCTTC
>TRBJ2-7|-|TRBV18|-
CASSKDRRELYF
TGTGCCAGCTCAAAGGACCGTCGAGAGCTGTACTTC
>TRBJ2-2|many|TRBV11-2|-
CASSLWGQRTNTGELFF
TGTGCCAGCAGCTTGTGGGGCCAGCGTACGAACACCGGGGAGCTGTTTTTT
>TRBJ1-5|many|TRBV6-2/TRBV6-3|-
CASSPLGNNQPQHF
TGTGCCAGCAGTCCTCTTGGTAACAATCAGCCCCAGCATTTT
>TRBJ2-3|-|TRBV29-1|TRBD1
CSAQGAFSPSTDTPYF
TGCAGCGCCCAGGGGGCTTTCTCTCCTAGCACAGATACGCCGTATTTT
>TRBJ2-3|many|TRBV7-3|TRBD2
CASSLLGPGVASGVKQDTQYF
TGTGCCAGCAGCTTACTGGGCCCGGGAGTTGCTAGCGGGGTGAAACAGGATACGCAGTATTTT
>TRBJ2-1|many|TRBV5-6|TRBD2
CASSHGTSGINEQFF
TGTGCCAGCAGCCACGGGACTAGCGGGATAAATGAGCAGTTCTTC
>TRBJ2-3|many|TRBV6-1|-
CASRRGLEPTDTQYF
TGTGCCAGCAGGAGGGGACTGGAACCCACAGATACGCAGTATTTT
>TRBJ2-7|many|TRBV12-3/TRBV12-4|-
CASSLRRGFYEQYF
TGTGCCAGCAGTTTAAGGCGTGGATTCTACGAGCAGTACTTC
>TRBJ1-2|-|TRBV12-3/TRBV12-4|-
CASSLQQGHYGYTF
TGTGCCAGCAGTCTACAACAGGGCCACTATGGCTACACCTTC
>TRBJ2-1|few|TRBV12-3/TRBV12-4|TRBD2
CASSFSRLAGVRNEQFF
TGTGCCAGCAGTTTCTCGCGACTAGCGGGAGTAAGGAATGAGCAGTTCTTC
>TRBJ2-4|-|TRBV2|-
CASSEALGRGAAKNIQYF
TGTGCCAGCAGTGAAGCGCTCGGACGGGGGGCGGCCAAAAACATTCAGTACTTC
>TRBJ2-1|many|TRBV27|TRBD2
CASSSGRLAGAWDEQFF
TGTGCCAGCAGCTCCGGACGGCTAGCGGGGGCGTGGGATGAGCAGTTCTTC